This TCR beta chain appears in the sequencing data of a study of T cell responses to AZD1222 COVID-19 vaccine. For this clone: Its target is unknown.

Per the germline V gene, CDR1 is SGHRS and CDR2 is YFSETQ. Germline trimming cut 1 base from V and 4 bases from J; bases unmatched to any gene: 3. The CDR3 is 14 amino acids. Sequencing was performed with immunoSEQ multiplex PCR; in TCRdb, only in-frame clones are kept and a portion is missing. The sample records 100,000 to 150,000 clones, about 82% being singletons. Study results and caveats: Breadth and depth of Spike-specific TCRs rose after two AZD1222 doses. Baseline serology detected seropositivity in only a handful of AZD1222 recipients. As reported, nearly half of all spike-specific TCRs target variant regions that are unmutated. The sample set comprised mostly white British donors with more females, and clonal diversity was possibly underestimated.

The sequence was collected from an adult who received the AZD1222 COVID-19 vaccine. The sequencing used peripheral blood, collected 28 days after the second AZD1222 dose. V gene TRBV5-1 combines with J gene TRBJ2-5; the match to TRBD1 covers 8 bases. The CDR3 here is CASSLMTGAETQYF. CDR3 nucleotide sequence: TGCGCCAGCAGCTTGATGACAGGGGCAGAGACCCAGTACTTC.